Listed below are T cell receptor beta chains from one sample, sequenced in a study of blood T cell repertoires in COVID-19. Some clones are missing from TCRdb's copy, which holds only in-frame ones; the method was immunoSEQ multiplex PCR. The sample holds some 110,000 clones; about 88% are singletons and the top ten take 4.5% to 6%. The sample comprised peripheral blood. The source is a human donor in a cohort sampled during active COVID-19. Each CDR3 is given with its conserved first and last residue. D genes are given only for firm matches. Clone size is shown for a subset of rows, as once, few, many or a class of expanded clone.

DNA	CDR3	D	size	J	V
TGTGCCAGCAGTGACCGGGACAGTTTCTCCTACGAGCAGTACTTC	CASSDRDSFSYEQYF	TRBD1	.	TRBJ2-7	TRBV6-1
TGTGCCAGCAGCCCCCGGTCGGGGGGGATCGGGGAGCTGTTTTTT	CASSPRSGGIGELFF	TRBD2	.	TRBJ2-2	TRBV6-4
TGTGCCAGCAGCGTGGGACAGGGTACCTACGAGCAGTACTTC	CASSVGQGTYEQYF	TRBD1	.	TRBJ2-7	TRBV11-1
TGTGCCAGCAGCCGGGCCGGAGGCGGTCAAGAGACCCAGTACTTC	CASSRAGGGQETQYF	.	.	TRBJ2-5	TRBV9
TGTGCCAGCAGGAGAAACGGTAATCAGCCCCAGCATTTT	CASRRNGNQPQHF	.	.	TRBJ1-5	TRBV27
TGTGCCAGTCGTCGGCCAGGGGGGACCGGGGAGCTGTTTTTT	CASRRPGGTGELFF	.	.	TRBJ2-2	TRBV11-1
TGTGCCAGCAGCCAGACAGTTTACGAGCAGTACTTC	CASSQTVYEQYF	.	.	TRBJ2-7	TRBV28
TGTGCCAGCTCGCCCACCCGGGGGGTCAATGAGCAGTTCTTC	CASSPTRGVNEQFF	TRBD2	.	TRBJ2-1	TRBV18
TGTGCCATCAGTGAGTCGGTGCTAGCGGGAGCCGCCTACAATGAGCAGTTCTTC	CAISESVLAGAAYNEQFF	TRBD2	.	TRBJ2-1	TRBV10-3
TGCGCCAGCAGCTTGGCCTTGCGGGAGCTCCCCGAGACCCAGTACTTC	CASSLALRELPETQYF	TRBD2	.	TRBJ2-5	TRBV5-1
TGTGCCAGCAGCATCGGACAGGGGGGGTACAATGAGCAGTTCTTC	CASSIGQGGYNEQFF	TRBD1	.	TRBJ2-1	TRBV7-2
TGTGCCAGCAGGTGGGCAGACTATGGCTACACCTTC	CASRWADYGYTF	.	.	TRBJ1-2	TRBV12-3/TRBV12-4
TGTGCCAGCTCACCCCCGAGGGGACAGGGTCAAGAGACCCAGTACTTC	CASSPPRGQGQETQYF	TRBD1	once	TRBJ2-5	TRBV18
TGTGCCAGCAATTCAGCTAGCGCCTACAATGAGCAGTTCTTC	CASNSASAYNEQFF	.	.	TRBJ2-1	TRBV7-9
TGCGCCAGCAGCCAAGGGTCGACGGGGTTGGACATTCAGTACTTC	CASSQGSTGLDIQYF	.	.	TRBJ2-4	TRBV4-1
TGTGCCAGCAGTTTAAATCCTGGTGCGTCTGCCTACAATGAGCAGTTCTTC	CASSLNPGASAYNEQFF	.	.	TRBJ2-1	TRBV28
TGTGCCAGCAGTTTAAATGTGGCACCGACTAATGAAAAACTGTTTTTT	CASSLNVAPTNEKLFF	.	few	TRBJ1-4	TRBV28
TGTGCCAGCAGCTGGGCTTCCTCTGGGGCCAACGTCCTGACTTTC	CASSWASSGANVLTF	.	.	TRBJ2-6	TRBV7-2
TGTGCCAGCAGCCTAGACGCCGGGGAGCTGTTTTTT	CASSLDAGELFF	.	.	TRBJ2-2	TRBV7-3
TGTGCCAGTAGTATTACCGGCTATGGCTACACCTTC	CASSITGYGYTF	.	.	TRBJ1-2	TRBV19
TGTGCCAGCAGCCAAGTACAGGGGAACAATGAGCAGTTCTTC	CASSQVQGNNEQFF	TRBD1	.	TRBJ2-1	TRBV3-1/TRBV3-2
TGTGCCAGCAGTTTGGGACTGGGCTTACTTCCTCTCACCTTC	CASSLGLGLLPLTF	.	.	TRBJ1-2	TRBV28
TGCAGTGCTAGTGGGGGACTAGCGGGAGACGTCGGCACAGATACGCAGTATTTT	CSASGGLAGDVGTDTQYF	TRBD2	.	TRBJ2-3	TRBV20-1
TGCGCCAGCAGCTTGCAGGGCTCTGGAAACACCATATATTTT	CASSLQGSGNTIYF	.	.	TRBJ1-3	TRBV5-1
TGCGCCAGCTCACTAGCGGGTAGCTCCTACAATGAGCAGTTCTTC	CASSLAGSSYNEQFF	TRBD2	.	TRBJ2-1	TRBV5-1
TGCGCCAGCAGCCGAAGCCCATGGAATGAGCAGTTCTTC	CASSRSPWNEQFF	.	.	TRBJ2-1	TRBV4-1
TGTGCCAGCAGTTCCGACAGGGGACACACCGGGGAGCTGTTTTTT	CASSSDRGHTGELFF	TRBD1	.	TRBJ2-2	TRBV6-6
TGTGCCAGCAGCGTGACAGGGATTGGAAACACCATATATTTT	CASSVTGIGNTIYF	TRBD1	.	TRBJ1-3	TRBV9
TGTGCCAGCAGCCAAGGGGCAGCCGTCACTGAAGCTTTCTTT	CASSQGAAVTEAFF	.	.	TRBJ1-1	TRBV7-9